These T cell receptor beta chains were read from a single sample in a study of blood T cell repertoires in COVID-19. The table came from immunoSEQ multiplex PCR; TCRdb's copy has only in-frame clones and leaves some out. The sample yields 25,000 to 30,000 clones, 70% to 90% seen once. The source material was peripheral blood. All receptors derive from a human donor in a cohort sampled during active COVID-19. Both conserved end residues are part of each CDR3. A D gene is named only where the DNA matches it firmly. Only part of the rows carry a size: once, few, many, or a class if the clone is expanded.

J gene: TRBJ2-3; clone size: once; V gene: TRBV7-3; D gene: TRBD1; CDR3 DNA: TGTGCCAGCAGCTTACGACAGGGGTCGAACACAGATACGCAGTATTTT; CDR3 protein: CASSLRQGSNTDTQYF
J gene: TRBJ2-3; clone size: NA; V gene: TRBV4-3; D gene: TRBD2; CDR3 DNA: TGCGCCAGCAGCCAAGGGAGCGGGGGGGCCACAGATACGCAGTATTTT; CDR3 protein: CASSQGSGGATDTQYF
J gene: TRBJ1-1; clone size: few; V gene: TRBV7-2; D gene: NA; CDR3 DNA: TGTGCCAGCAGCTTTGGTGTGGGGCTCGGAACTGAAGCTTTCTTT; CDR3 protein: CASSFGVGLGTEAFF
J gene: TRBJ1-1; clone size: NA; V gene: TRBV4-2; D gene: NA; CDR3 DNA: TGTGCCAGCAGCCAGAAGACCCTGAGGACTGAAGCTTTCTTT; CDR3 protein: CASSQKTLRTEAFF
J gene: TRBJ2-2; clone size: NA; V gene: TRBV4-2; D gene: TRBD1; CDR3 DNA: TGTGCCAGCAGCCATCAGAGAATTGTCCGGGACAGGGTCGCCGGGGAGCTGTTTTTT; CDR3 protein: CASSHQRIVRDRVAGELFF
J gene: TRBJ1-4; clone size: NA; V gene: TRBV12-3/TRBV12-4; D gene: NA; CDR3 DNA: TGTGCCAGCGGCCCAGGGGATGGTGAGAAACTGTTTTTT; CDR3 protein: CASGPGDGEKLFF
J gene: TRBJ1-5; clone size: NA; V gene: TRBV18; D gene: NA; CDR3 DNA: TGTGCCAGCTCACCCACTCCTGATAATCAGCCCCAGCATTTT; CDR3 protein: CASSPTPDNQPQHF
J gene: TRBJ2-3; clone size: NA; V gene: TRBV20-1; D gene: NA; CDR3 DNA: TGCAGTGCTGGTAGAACAGATACGCAGTATTTT; CDR3 protein: CSAGRTDTQYF
J gene: TRBJ2-3; clone size: NA; V gene: TRBV4-2; D gene: NA; CDR3 DNA: TGTGCCAGCAGCCAAGATTCGGCGTCTGGGGGGACAGATACGCAGTATTTT; CDR3 protein: CASSQDSASGGTDTQYF
J gene: TRBJ2-3; clone size: NA; V gene: TRBV7-9; D gene: TRBD1; CDR3 DNA: TGTGCCAGCAGCTCAAGGGGACAGGCCTGGACAGATACGCAGTATTTT; CDR3 protein: CASSSRGQAWTDTQYF
J gene: TRBJ2-2; clone size: NA; V gene: TRBV7-3; D gene: NA; CDR3 DNA: TGTGCCAGCAGCTCTACAGGCACCGGGGAGCTGTTTTTT; CDR3 protein: CASSSTGTGELFF
J gene: TRBJ2-7; clone size: NA; V gene: TRBV5-1; D gene: TRBD2; CDR3 DNA: TGCGCCAGCAGTCTAGCGGAGAGCTCCTACGAGCAGTACTTC; CDR3 protein: CASSLAESSYEQYF
J gene: TRBJ1-3; clone size: NA; V gene: TRBV12-3/TRBV12-4; D gene: NA; CDR3 DNA: TGTGCCAGCCGTATAGGAAACACCATATATTTT; CDR3 protein: CASRIGNTIYF
J gene: TRBJ2-3; clone size: NA; V gene: TRBV27; D gene: NA; CDR3 DNA: TGTGCCAGCGGCCTCCGGACTACAACAGATACGCAGTATTTT; CDR3 protein: CASGLRTTTDTQYF
J gene: TRBJ1-1; clone size: NA; V gene: TRBV11-2; D gene: NA; CDR3 DNA: TGTGCCAGCAGCTTAGAAGCACAGGGTTTGGGACCTGAAGCTTTCTTT; CDR3 protein: CASSLEAQGLGPEAFF
J gene: TRBJ1-1; clone size: NA; V gene: TRBV27; D gene: TRBD1; CDR3 DNA: TGTGCCACCCGCCCACCGGGACAGGGGTGGATGGCTTTCTTT; CDR3 protein: CATRPPGQGWMAFF
J gene: TRBJ1-2; clone size: NA; V gene: TRBV5-1; D gene: NA; CDR3 DNA: TGCGCCAGCAGCTTGGAAGTTCCCTCGGATGGCTACACCTTC; CDR3 protein: CASSLEVPSDGYTF
J gene: TRBJ1-2; clone size: NA; V gene: TRBV11-2; D gene: NA; CDR3 DNA: TGTGCCAGCAGCTTAGATAGAGACTATGGCTACACCTTC; CDR3 protein: CASSLDRDYGYTF
J gene: TRBJ1-1; clone size: NA; V gene: TRBV6-5; D gene: NA; CDR3 DNA: TGTGCCAGCAGCCCCCCTAATAGTGTCACTGAAGCTTTCTTT; CDR3 protein: CASSPPNSVTEAFF
J gene: TRBJ2-1; clone size: NA; V gene: TRBV6-5; D gene: NA; CDR3 DNA: TGTGCCAGCAGTTACGGCGGGGCGCCCTACAATGAGCAGTTCTTC; CDR3 protein: CASSYGGAPYNEQFF
J gene: TRBJ2-1; clone size: NA; V gene: TRBV5-1; D gene: TRBD2; CDR3 DNA: TGCGCCAGCAGCTTGGGGACTAGAGGTGTCTATGAGCAGTTCTTC; CDR3 protein: CASSLGTRGVYEQFF